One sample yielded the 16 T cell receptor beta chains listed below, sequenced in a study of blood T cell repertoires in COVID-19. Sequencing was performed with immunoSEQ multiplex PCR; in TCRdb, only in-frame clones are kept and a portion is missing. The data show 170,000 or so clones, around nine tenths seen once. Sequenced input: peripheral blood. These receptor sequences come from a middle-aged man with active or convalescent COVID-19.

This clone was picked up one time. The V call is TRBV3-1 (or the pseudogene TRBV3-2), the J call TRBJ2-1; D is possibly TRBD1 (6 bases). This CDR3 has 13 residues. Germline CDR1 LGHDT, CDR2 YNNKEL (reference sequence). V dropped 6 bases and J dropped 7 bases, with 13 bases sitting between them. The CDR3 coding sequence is TGTGCCAGCAGTCGGGCCCAGGGGAATGAGCAGTTCTTC. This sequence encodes CASSRAQGNEQFF.

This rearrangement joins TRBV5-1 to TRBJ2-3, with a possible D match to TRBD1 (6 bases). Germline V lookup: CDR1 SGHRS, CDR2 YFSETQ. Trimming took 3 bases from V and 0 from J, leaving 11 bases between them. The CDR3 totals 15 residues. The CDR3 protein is CASSWSGTSTDTQYF. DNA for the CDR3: TGCGCCAGCAGCTGGTCCGGGACAAGCACAGATACGCAGTATTTT.

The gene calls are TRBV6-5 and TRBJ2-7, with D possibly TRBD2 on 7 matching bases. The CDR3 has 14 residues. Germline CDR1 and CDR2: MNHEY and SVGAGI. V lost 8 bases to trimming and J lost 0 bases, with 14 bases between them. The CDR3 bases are TGTGCCAGCGCGCAGAGGGGGGGCTCCTACGAGCAGTACTTC. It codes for CASAQRGGSYEQYF.

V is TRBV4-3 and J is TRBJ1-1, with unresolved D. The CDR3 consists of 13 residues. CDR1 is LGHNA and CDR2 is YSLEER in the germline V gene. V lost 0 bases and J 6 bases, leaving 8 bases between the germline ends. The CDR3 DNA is TGCGCCAGCAGCCAAGAGCGGCAAGCTGAAGCTTTCTTT. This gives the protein CASSQERQAEAFF.

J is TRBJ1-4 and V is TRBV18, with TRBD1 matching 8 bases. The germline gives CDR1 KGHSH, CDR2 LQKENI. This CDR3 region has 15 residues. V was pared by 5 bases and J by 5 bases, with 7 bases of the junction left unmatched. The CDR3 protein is CASSTRDRPNEKLFF. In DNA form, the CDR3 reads TGTGCCAGCTCAACAAGGGACAGGCCAAATGAAAAACTGTTTTTT.

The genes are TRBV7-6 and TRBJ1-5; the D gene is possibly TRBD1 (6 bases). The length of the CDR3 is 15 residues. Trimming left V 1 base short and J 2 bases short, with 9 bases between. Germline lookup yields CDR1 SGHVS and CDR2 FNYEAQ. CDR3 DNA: TGTGCCAGCAGCTTAGAGGCAGGGGGCAATCAGCCCCAGCATTTT. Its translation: CASSLEAGGNQPQHF.

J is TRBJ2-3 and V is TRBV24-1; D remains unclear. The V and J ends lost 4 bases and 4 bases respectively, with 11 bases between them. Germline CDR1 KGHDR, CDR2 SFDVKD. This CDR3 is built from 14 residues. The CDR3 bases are TGTGCCACCAGTGACCCCCTAGATTCAGATACGCAGTATTTT. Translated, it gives CATSDPLDSDTQYF.

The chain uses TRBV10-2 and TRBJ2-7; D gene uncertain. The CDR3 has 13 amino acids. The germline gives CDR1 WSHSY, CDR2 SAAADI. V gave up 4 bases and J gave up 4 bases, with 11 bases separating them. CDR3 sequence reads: CASSGALQYEQYF. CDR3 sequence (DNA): TGCGCCAGCAGTGGGGCCCTCCAATACGAGCAGTACTTC.

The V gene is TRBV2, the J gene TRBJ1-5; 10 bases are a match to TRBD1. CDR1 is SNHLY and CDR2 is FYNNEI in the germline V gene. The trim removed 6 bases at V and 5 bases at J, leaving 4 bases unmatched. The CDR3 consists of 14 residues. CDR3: CASRDRGIDQPQHF. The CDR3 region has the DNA TGTGCCAGCAGGGACAGGGGGATCGATCAGCCCCAGCATTTT.

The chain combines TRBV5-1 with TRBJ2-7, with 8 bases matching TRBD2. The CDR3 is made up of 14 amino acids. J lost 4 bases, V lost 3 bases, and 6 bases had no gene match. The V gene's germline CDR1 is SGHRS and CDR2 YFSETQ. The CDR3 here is CASSSPGLGYEQYF. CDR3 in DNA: TGCGCCAGCAGCTCTCCGGGACTAGGTTACGAGCAGTACTTC.

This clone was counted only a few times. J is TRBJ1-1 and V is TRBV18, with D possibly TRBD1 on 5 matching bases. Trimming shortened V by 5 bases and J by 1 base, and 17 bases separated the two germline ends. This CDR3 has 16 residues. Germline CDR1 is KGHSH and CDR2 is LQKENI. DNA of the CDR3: TGTGCCAGCTCAAGAATTTTGGGGCAGCGGAACACTGAAGCTTTCTTT. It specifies CASSRILGQRNTEAFF.

CDR3 residues: CSASLRSTGAMLNQPQHF. CDR3 DNA sequence: TGCAGTGCTAGTTTACGGTCGACAGGGGCGATGTTGAATCAGCCCCAGCATTTT. The chain uses TRBV20-1 and TRBJ1-5, with 8 bases lining up with TRBD1. CDR1 DFQATT and CDR2 SNEGSKA come from the germline V gene (reference sequence). The V and J ends lost 3 bases and 4 bases, in that order; junction bases with no gene match: 17. This CDR3 has 18 amino acids.

CDR3 coding DNA: TGTGCCAGCAGTAGAAGGGACAGGGGAATTCAGTACTTC. Residues: CASSRRDRGIQYF. The chain has TRBV6-6 and TRBJ2-4; 10 bases align to TRBD1. The CDR3 sequence is 13 residues long. Germline CDR1 is MNHNY and CDR2 is SVGAGI (reference sequence). Trimming took 5 bases from V and 10 from J; bases not matched to a gene: 5.

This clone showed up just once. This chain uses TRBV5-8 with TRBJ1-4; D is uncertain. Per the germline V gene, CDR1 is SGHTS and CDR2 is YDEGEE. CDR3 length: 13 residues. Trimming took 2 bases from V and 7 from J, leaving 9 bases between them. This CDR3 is CASSFVRGEKLFF. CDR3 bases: TGTGCCAGCAGCTTCGTCCGGGGTGAAAAACTGTTTTTT.

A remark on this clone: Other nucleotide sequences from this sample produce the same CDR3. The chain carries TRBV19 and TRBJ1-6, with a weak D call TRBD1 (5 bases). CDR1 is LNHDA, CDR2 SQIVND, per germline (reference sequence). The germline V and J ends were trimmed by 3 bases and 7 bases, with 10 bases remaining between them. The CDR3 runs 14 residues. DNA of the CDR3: TGTGCCAGTAGTATTCGGGACTCCAATTCACCCCTCCACTTT. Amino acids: CASSIRDSNSPLHF. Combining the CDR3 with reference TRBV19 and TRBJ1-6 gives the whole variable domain DGGITQSPKYLFRKEGQNVTLSCEQNLNHDAMYWYRQDPGQGLRLIYYSQIVNDFQKGDIAEGYSVSREKKESFPLTVTSAQKNPTAFYLCASSIRDSNSPLHFGNGTRLTVT.

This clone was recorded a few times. The CDR3 nucleotides read TGCGCCAGCAGCCAAGGGGCCGGAACCTATAATTCACCCCTCCACTTT. Protein sequence: CASSQGAGTYNSPLHF. The chain links TRBV4-3 to TRBJ1-6; D is ambiguous. The CDR3 contains 16 residues. Germline CDR1 and CDR2: LGHNA and YSLEER. V lost 1 base to trimming and J lost 2 bases, with 9 bases between them.